This TCR beta chain was profiled in a study of cytomegalovirus exposure and HLA in healthy donors. For the study at large: Earlier sequencing of 150 million to 200 million T cells yielded around 100 million unique TCR beta sequences.

Donors had nominal health at sampling but likely had unrecorded immune exposures. V lost 4 bases to trimming and J lost 3 bases; unmatched junction nucleotides: 5. The CDR3 is 15 residues long. Germline values: CDR1 PRHDT, CDR2 FYEKMQ (reference sequence). Primers: 60 Vbeta forward and 13 Jbeta reverse. The table came from immunoSEQ multiplex PCR; TCRdb's copy has only in-frame clones and leaves some out. In the table there are more than 90,000 clones, under 80% of which are singletons. The gene calls are TRBV13 and TRBJ2-7; 11 nucleotides match TRBD2. The specimen was PBMCs. The receptor comes from a man aged 35 to 55 in good health and CMV-seronegative. DNA for the CDR3: TGTGCCAGCAGCTCTCGGACTAGCGGGTACTACGAGCAGTACTTC. This sequence encodes CASSSRTSGYYEQYF.